The source of this TCR beta chain is a study of blood T cell repertoires in COVID-19. On the study more broadly: Italy, Spain and the United States were the sources of the convalescent and acute COVID-19 samples. PBMCs, B-cell-depleted T cells, or T cells were the source of the cDNA or gDNA that made up the material.

In the study's own analysis: From reference gene primer amplification, estimates of nucleated cell counts were derived. Data came from immunoSEQ multiplex PCR; TCRdb stores just in-frame clones and leaves some out. For V, J and clone size, that table is used; D and trimming come from the DNA. The sample shows 250,000 to 300,000 clones, more than 75% of them seen only once. Trimming stripped 3 bases from V and 0 bases from J, with 3 bases between. The CDR3 has 13 amino acids. Germline V gives CDR1 LGHDT, CDR2 YNNKEL (reference sequence). Enrolment of Seattle patients took place during active infection, and they were followed longitudinally.

The chain joins TRBV3-1 (or the pseudogene TRBV3-2) to TRBJ1-3; D is unresolved. Sample: peripheral blood. This TCR was sampled from a woman aged 60 to 75 with COVID-19, enrolled during active disease. For the CDR3, the DNA is TGTGCCAGCAGCCATCACTCTGGAAACACCATATATTTT. Its protein product is CASSHHSGNTIYF.